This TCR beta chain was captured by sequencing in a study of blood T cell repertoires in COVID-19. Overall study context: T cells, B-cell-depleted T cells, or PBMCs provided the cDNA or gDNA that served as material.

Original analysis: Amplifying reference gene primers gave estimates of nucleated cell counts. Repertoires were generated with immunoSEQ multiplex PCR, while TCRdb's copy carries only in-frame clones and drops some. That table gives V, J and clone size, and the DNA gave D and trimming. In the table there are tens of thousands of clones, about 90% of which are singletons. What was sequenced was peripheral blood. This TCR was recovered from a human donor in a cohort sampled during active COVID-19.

The CDR3, as DNA: TGCGCCAGCAGCCAAAGGGGCGGAGGGGTCGATGAGCAGTTCTTC. Translating gives CASSQRGGGVDEQFF. This rearrangement joins TRBV4-3 to TRBJ2-1; possibly TRBD2 for D (6 bases). The CDR3 covers 15 residues. Trimming removed 2 bases from V and 8 bases from J, with 16 bases in between. CDR1 and CDR2 from the germline V gene are LGHNA and YSLEER.